This TCR beta chain was retrieved from a study of blood T cells in healthy people across ages. General study findings and limits: Because sorting was not performed, PBMCs prevented conclusive naive versus antigen-experienced comparison.

Comment on this clonotype: The antigen is undetermined. A single base separates this from a much larger clone, so it may be a read error.

The CDR3 is 15 amino acids. CDR1 is SEHNR and CDR2 is FQNEAQ in the germline V gene (reference sequence). The second PCR ran about 6 to 12 cycles with a sample-barcoded 5' primer and J-beta primers. TCRdb called the 5' RACE reads again in MiXCR, with one record for every CDR3 protein. The repertoire holds about 680,000 distinct CDR3 sequences, with more than 40% as singletons. The receptor's source is a woman aged 55-70 years in good health. The chain uses TRBV7-9 and TRBJ2-7, with a possible D match to TRBD1 (6 bases). The sample consisted of blood. The DNA for the CDR3 is TGTGCCGGCAGCCCTGGGGTAGGACAGACCTACGAGCAGTACTTC. Protein: CAGSPGVGQTYEQYF. The full variable domain, in which reference TRBV7-9 and TRBJ2-7 provide the parts outside the CDR3, is DTGVSQNPRHKITKRGQNVTFRCDPISEHNRLYWYRQTLGQGPEFLTYFQNEAQLEKSRLLSDRFSAERPKGSFSTLEIQRTEQGDSAMYLCAGSPGVGQTYEQYFGPGTRLTVT.